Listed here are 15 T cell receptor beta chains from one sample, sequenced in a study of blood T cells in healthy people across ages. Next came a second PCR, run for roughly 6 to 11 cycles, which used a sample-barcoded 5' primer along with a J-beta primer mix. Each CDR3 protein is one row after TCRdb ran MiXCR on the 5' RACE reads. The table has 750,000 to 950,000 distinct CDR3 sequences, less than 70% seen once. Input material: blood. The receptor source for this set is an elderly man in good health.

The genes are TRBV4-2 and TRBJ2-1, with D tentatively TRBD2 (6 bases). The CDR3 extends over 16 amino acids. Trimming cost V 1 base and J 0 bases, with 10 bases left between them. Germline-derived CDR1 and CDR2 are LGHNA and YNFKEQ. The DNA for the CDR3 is TGTGCCAGCAGCCAAGTGGAGGGGAGCTCCTACAATGAGCAGTTCTTC. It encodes CASSQVEGSSYNEQFF.

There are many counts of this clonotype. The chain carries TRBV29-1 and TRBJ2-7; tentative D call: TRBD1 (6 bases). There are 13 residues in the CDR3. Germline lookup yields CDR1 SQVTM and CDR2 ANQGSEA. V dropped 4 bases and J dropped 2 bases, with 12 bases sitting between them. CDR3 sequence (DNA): TGCAGCGTTGCTCAGGGGCTGGCCTACGAGCAGTACTTC. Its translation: CSVAQGLAYEQYF.

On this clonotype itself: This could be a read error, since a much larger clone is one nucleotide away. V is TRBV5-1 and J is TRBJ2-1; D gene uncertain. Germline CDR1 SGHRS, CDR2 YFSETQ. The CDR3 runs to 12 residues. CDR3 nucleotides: TGCACCAGCAGCCCCCCGGGCGCCGAGCAGTTCTTC. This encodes CTSSPPGAEQFF.

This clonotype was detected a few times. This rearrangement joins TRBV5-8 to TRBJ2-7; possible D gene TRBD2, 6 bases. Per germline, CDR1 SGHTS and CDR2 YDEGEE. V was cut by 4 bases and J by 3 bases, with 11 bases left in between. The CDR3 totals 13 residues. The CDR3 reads CASSPGTLYEQYF. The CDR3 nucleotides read TGTGCCAGCAGCCCCGGGACTCTCTACGAGCAGTACTTC. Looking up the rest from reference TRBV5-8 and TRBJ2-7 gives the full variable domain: EAGVTQSPTHLIKTRGQQATLRCSPISGHTSVYWYQQALGLGLQFLLWYDEGEERNRGNFPPRFSGRQFPNYSSELNVNALELEDSALYLCASSPGTLYEQYFGPGTRLTVT.

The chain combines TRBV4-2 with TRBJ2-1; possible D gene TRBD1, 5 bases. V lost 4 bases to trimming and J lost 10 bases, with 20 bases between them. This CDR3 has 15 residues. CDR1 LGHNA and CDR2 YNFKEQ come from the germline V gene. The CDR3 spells CASSRTRDPQWEQFF. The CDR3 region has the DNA TGTGCCAGCAGCCGTACCAGGGATCCCCAGTGGGAGCAGTTCTTC.

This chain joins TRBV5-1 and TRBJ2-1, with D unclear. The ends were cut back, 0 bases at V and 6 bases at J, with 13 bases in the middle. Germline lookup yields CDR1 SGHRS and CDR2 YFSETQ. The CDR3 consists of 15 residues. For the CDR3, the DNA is TGCGCCAGCAGCTTGGGGCCTCCCTTGGTCAATGAGCAGTTCTTC. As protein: CASSLGPPLVNEQFF.

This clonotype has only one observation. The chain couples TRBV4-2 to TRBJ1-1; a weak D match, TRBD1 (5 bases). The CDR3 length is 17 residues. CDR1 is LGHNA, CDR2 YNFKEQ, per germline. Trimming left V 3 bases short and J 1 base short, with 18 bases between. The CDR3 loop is CASSQKRTGRENTEAFF. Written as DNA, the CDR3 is TGTGCCAGCAGCCAGAAACGAACAGGTCGGGAGAACACTGAAGCTTTCTTT.

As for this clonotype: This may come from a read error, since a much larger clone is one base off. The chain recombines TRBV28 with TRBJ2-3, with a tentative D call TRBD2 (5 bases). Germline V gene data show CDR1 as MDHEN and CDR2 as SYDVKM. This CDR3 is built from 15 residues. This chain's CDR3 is CVSSSPGLNTDTQYF. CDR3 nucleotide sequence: TGTGTCAGCAGCTCGCCGGGATTAAACACAGATACGCAGTATTTT.

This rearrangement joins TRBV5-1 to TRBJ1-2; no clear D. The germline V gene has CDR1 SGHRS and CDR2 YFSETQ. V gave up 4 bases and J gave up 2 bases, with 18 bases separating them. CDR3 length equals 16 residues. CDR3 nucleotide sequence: TGCGCCAGCAGCCCAGGAGATCGTGTCACCAACTATGGCTACACCTTC. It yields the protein CASSPGDRVTNYGYTF.

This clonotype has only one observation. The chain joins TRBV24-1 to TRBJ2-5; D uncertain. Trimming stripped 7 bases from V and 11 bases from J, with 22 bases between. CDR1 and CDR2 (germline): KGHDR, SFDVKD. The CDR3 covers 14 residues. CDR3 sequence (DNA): TGTGCCACCAGCCTCGATGGCTCTGGCAATGAGCAGTACTTC. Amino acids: CATSLDGSGNEQYF.

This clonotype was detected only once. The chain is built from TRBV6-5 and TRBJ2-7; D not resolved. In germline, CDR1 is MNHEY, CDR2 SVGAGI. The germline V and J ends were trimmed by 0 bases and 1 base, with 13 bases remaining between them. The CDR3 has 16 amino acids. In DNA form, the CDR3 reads TGTGCCAGCAGTTACTCAAGAATTGGGGTTTCCTACGAGCAGTACTTC. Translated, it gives CASSYSRIGVSYEQYF.

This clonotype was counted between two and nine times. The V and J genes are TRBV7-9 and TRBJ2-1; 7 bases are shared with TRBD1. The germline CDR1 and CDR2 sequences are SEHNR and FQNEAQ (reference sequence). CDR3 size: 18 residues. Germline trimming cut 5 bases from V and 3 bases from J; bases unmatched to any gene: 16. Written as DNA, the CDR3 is TGTGCCAGCAGCATACCTAAACAGGGGACGAAGGTCTACAATGAGCAGTTCTTC. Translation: CASSIPKQGTKVYNEQFF.

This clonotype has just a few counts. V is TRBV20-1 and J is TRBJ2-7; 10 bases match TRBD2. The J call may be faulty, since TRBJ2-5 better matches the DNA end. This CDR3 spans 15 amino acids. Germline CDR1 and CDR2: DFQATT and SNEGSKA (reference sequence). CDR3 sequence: CSARDRLAGAETQYF. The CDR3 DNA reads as TGCAGTGCTAGAGATCGTCTAGCGGGAGCGGAGACCCAGTACTTC.

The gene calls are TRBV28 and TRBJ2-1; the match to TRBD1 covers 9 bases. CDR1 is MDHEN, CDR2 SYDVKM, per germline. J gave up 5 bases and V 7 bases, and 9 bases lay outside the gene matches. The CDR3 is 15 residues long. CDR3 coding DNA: TGTGCCAGCACTACCCCGGGACAGGGTGACAATGAGCAGTTCTTC. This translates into CASTTPGQGDNEQFF.

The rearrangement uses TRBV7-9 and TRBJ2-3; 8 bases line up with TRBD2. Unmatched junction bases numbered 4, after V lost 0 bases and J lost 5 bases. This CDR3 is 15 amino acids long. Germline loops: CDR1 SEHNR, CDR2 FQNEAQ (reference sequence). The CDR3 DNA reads TGTGCCAGCAGCTTAGCGACCGGGAGGGGAGATACGCAGTATTTT. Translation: CASSLATGRGDTQYF. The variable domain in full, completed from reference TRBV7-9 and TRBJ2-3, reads DTGVSQNPRHKITKRGQNVTFRCDPISEHNRLYWYRQTLGQGPEFLTYFQNEAQLEKSRLLSDRFSAERPKGSFSTLEIQRTEQGDSAMYLCASSLATGRGDTQYFGPGTRLTVL.